Below, 19 T cell receptor beta chains from the same sample are listed, as sequenced in a study of shared clonotypes between healthy human individuals. Method: immunoSEQ multiplex PCR; TCRdb's copy keeps in-frame clones and lacks some. This sample carries about 2.4 million clones, around nine tenths of them seen once, and the ten largest clones take about 0.13%. Sequencing was performed on naive CD4+ T cells sorted from blood. The subset: CD45RA+ positively selected. These receptors originate from a man younger than 35 in good health.

The rearrangement links TRBV6-5 to TRBJ1-5; D is undetermined. This CDR3 contains 13 residues. The V end lost 7 bases, the J end lost 6 bases, and 13 bases lay between the germline ends. Germline V gives CDR1 MNHEY, CDR2 SVGAGI. The CDR3 nucleotides are TGTGCCAGCAATCTCGACATTATTCAGCCCCAGCATTTT. It codes for CASNLDIIQPQHF.

This clone was counted a single time. The CDR3 is CSERTSGGGGEQFF. CDR3 in DNA: TGCAGCGAGCGGACTAGCGGGGGAGGGGGTGAGCAGTTCTTC. V usage is TRBV29-1 and J usage is TRBJ2-1; 13 bases align to TRBD2. CDR3 size: 14 residues. Losses at the gene ends were 7 bases for V and 9 bases for J; bases not matched to a gene: 9. Germline values: CDR1 SQVTM, CDR2 ANQGSEA.

This clone occurred once. One end of the junction is discordant with germline, which a read error may explain. V usage is TRBV7-7 and J usage is TRBJ2-7, with 8 nucleotides matching TRBD2. CDR3 length equals 17 residues. Germline loops: CDR1 SSHAT, CDR2 FNYEAQ (reference sequence). The CDR3 region has the DNA TGTGCTAGCAGCTTAAGTAAATCCGGCGGGGGGCGGCACGAGCAGTACTTC. Translation: CASSLSKSGGGRHEQYF.

J is TRBJ2-1 and V is TRBV10-3; D might be TRBD1 or TRBD2, each matching 5 bases. Per germline, CDR1 ENHRY and CDR2 SYGVKD. V was cut by 5 bases and J by 8 bases, with 13 bases left in between. CDR3 size: 13 residues. The DNA of the CDR3 is TGTGCCATCAGTTTAGAGGGGCGGGATGAGCAGTTCTTC. Residues: CAISLEGRDEQFF.

V is TRBV5-1 and J is TRBJ1-1, with a possible D match to TRBD1 (6 bases). The germline V gene encodes CDR1 SGHRS and CDR2 YFSETQ. CDR3 length equals 17 residues. The V end lost 4 bases, the J end lost 0 bases, and 19 bases lay between the germline ends. The DNA for the CDR3 is TGCGCCAGCAGCCCACGTTTCACAGGGATCATGAACACTGAAGCTTTCTTT. Its protein product is CASSPRFTGIMNTEAFF.

The chain combines TRBV18 with TRBJ2-1; 9 bases are shared with TRBD2. J lost 5 bases, V lost 2 bases, and 4 bases had no gene match. This CDR3 spans 15 amino acids. CDR1 KGHSH and CDR2 LQKENI come from the germline V gene. In DNA form, the CDR3 reads TGTGCCAGCTCACCATTTAGCGGGGGAAACAATGAGCAGTTCTTC. Amino acids: CASSPFSGGNNEQFF.

The V call is TRBV9, the J call TRBJ1-1, with 8 bases matching TRBD1. This CDR3 is 15 amino acids long. CDR1 SGDLS and CDR2 YYNGEE come from the germline V gene. J was trimmed by 6 bases and V by 0 bases; bases with no gene match: 7. CDR3 protein: CASSVVSGGLAEAFF. CDR3 coding DNA: TGTGCCAGCAGCGTAGTGTCAGGGGGCTTAGCTGAAGCTTTCTTT.

The count of this clone is one. This chain links TRBV2 with TRBJ2-7; 9 bases are a match to TRBD1. This CDR3 region has 14 residues. After removal of 9 bases from V and 3 bases from J, the junction contained 9 bases not matched to a gene. Germline loops: CDR1 SNHLY, CDR2 FYNNEI. The CDR3 nucleotides are TGTGCCAGTCTAGAGGACAGGGGAATCTACGAGCAGTACTTC. Its translation: CASLEDRGIYEQYF.

This clone was seen only once. The chain uses TRBV4-3 and TRBJ2-5, with no clear D. Trimming left V 0 bases short and J 5 bases short, with 19 bases between. The CDR3 contains 17 residues. Germline CDR1 is LGHNA and CDR2 is YSLEER. The CDR3 spells CASSQEAESVGWETQYF. DNA of the CDR3: TGCGCCAGCAGCCAAGAGGCGGAGAGCGTGGGGTGGGAGACCCAGTACTTC.

CDR3 amino acids: CATAASAGDQETQYF. The CDR3 region has the DNA TGTGCCACTGCGGCGTCAGCGGGGGACCAAGAGACCCAGTACTTC. The chain couples TRBV7-3 to TRBJ2-5; 8 bases line up with TRBD2. The V segment lost 10 bases and the J segment 0 bases; nucleotides outside the gene matches: 10. Per germline, CDR1 SGHTA and CDR2 FQGTGA. This CDR3 comprises 15 residues.

The rearrangement links TRBV21-1 to TRBJ1-1. TRBV21-1 is assigned pseudogene status. The CDR3 extends over 15 amino acids. The CDR3 coding sequence is TGTGCCAGCAGCAAAAATCAAGGGCCAAACACTGAAGCTTTCTTT. Amino acid sequence: CASSKNQGPNTEAFF.

The rearrangement uses TRBV9 and TRBJ2-1; D tentatively fits TRBD1 or TRBD2 (5 bases each). CDR3 length: 13 amino acids. CDR1 is SGDLS and CDR2 is YYNGEE in the germline V gene. V lost 8 bases and J lost 4, with 13 bases in between. This CDR3 reads CASSGRFYNEQFF. In nucleotides, the CDR3 is TGTGCCAGTTCGGGGCGGTTTTACAATGAGCAGTTCTTC.

CDR3 amino acids: CASSLRTGNTYEQYF. As DNA, the CDR3 is TGTGCCAGCAGTTTAAGGACAGGGAATACCTACGAGCAGTACTTC. V gene TRBV27 combines with J gene TRBJ2-7; 8 nucleotides align to TRBD1. CDR1 and CDR2 (germline): MNHEY, SMNVEV (reference sequence). The CDR3 loop spans 15 amino acids. Trimming cost V 2 bases and J 2 bases; bases outside gene matches: 5.

The V call is TRBV6-1, the J call TRBJ2-4; no clear D. Germline-derived CDR1 and CDR2 are MNHNS and SASEGT. The CDR3 is 15 amino acids. V gave up 8 bases and J gave up 0 bases, with 14 bases separating them. This CDR3 reads CASPPRHLAKNIQYF. The CDR3 DNA sequence: TGTGCCAGCCCTCCCCGACACTTAGCCAAAAACATTCAGTACTTC.

The chain couples TRBV9 to TRBJ2-1, with TRBD1 as a possible D gene (6 bases). V dropped 1 base and J dropped 0 bases, with 11 bases sitting between them. There are 16 residues in the CDR3. CDR1 and CDR2 from the germline V gene are SGDLS and YYNGEE. CDR3 region: CASSVSDRSSYNEQFF. The CDR3 DNA reads as TGTGCCAGCAGCGTATCTGACAGGAGCTCCTACAATGAGCAGTTCTTC.

The chain recombines TRBV7-9 with TRBJ1-5, with TRBD1 matching over 9 bases. V dropped 8 bases and J dropped 3; count of bases not matched to a gene: 8. This CDR3 spans 15 amino acids. CDR1 and CDR2 from the germline V gene are SEHNR and FQNEAQ (reference sequence). Written as DNA, the CDR3 is TGTGCCAGCGCCACCGGGACAGGGACCAATCAGCCCCAGCATTTT. Protein product: CASATGTGTNQPQHF.

V gene TRBV6-6 combines with J gene TRBJ2-7, with 10 bases identical to TRBD1. V lost 7 bases to trimming and J lost 5 bases; unmatched junction nucleotides: 11. The length of the CDR3 is 15 residues. CDR1 is MNHNY and CDR2 is SVGAGI in the germline V gene (reference sequence). In nucleotides, the CDR3 is TGTGCCAGCACCCAGGGCGGGACAGGGGCCCACGAGCAGTACTTC. It translates to CASTQGGTGAHEQYF.

Only one count was recorded for this clone. The chain recombines TRBV5-4 with TRBJ2-7; D remains ambiguous. From germline, CDR1 is SGHNT and CDR2 YYREEE (reference sequence). The CDR3 consists of 13 residues. Trimming shortened V by 4 bases and J by 0 bases, and 8 bases separated the two germline ends. The CDR3 sequence: CASSKTSSYEQYF. In nucleotides, the CDR3 is TGTGCCAGCAGCAAAACGAGCTCCTACGAGCAGTACTTC.

This rearrangement joins TRBV29-1 to TRBJ1-2, with no clear D. CDR3 length equals 14 residues. Germline V gene lookup returns CDR1 SQVTM and CDR2 ANQGSEA. Between the trimmed V and J ends, which lost 4 bases and 5 bases, there was a span of 17 bases. The CDR3 spells CSVVPGVGSYGYTF. For the CDR3, the DNA is TGCAGCGTTGTCCCGGGTGTTGGTTCGTATGGCTACACCTTC.